One sample yielded the 4 T cell receptor beta chains listed below, sequenced in a study of cytomegalovirus exposure and HLA in healthy donors. 60 Vbeta and 13 Jbeta primers were used in PCR. Sequencing was performed with immunoSEQ multiplex PCR; in TCRdb, only in-frame clones are kept and a portion is missing. The sample spans under 120,000 clones; the ten largest clones claim 0.59%. Sequencing was done on a sample of PBMCs. These receptor sequences come from a man aged 45-65 years in good health and CMV-seronegative.

The chain has TRBV4-1 and TRBJ2-6; TRBD1 might be the D (6 bases). V was trimmed by 5 bases and J by 0 bases, leaving 17 bases between them. Germline V gene lookup returns CDR1 MGHRA and CDR2 YSYEKL. The CDR3 contains 18 residues. This CDR3 is CASSVENRAFSGANVLTF. The CDR3 DNA reads TGCGCCAGCAGCGTGGAGAACAGGGCTTTCTCTGGGGCCAACGTCCTGACTTTC.

The rearrangement uses TRBV7-9 and TRBJ1-2, with 9 bases that match TRBD1. Germline values: CDR1 SEHNR, CDR2 FQNEAQ (reference sequence). The CDR3 runs to 15 residues. The J segment lost 8 bases and the V segment lost 1 base, leaving 8 bases of the junction unmatched. This CDR3 reads CASSLEERTGDGYTF. DNA of the CDR3: TGTGCCAGCAGCTTAGAGGAGAGGACAGGGGACGGCTACACCTTC.

V and J are TRBV9 and TRBJ1-2, with D possibly being TRBD1 (5 bases). The CDR3 covers 14 residues. CDR1 and CDR2 (germline): SGDLS, YYNGEE. Trimming cost V 0 bases and J 5 bases, with 11 bases left between them. Written as DNA, the CDR3 is TGTGCCAGCAGCGTAGATGCGGGGACGTATGGCTACACCTTC. Protein: CASSVDAGTYGYTF.

In DNA, the CDR3 is TGTGCCAGCACCGGGGGAGGGACCTCTGGGGCCAACGTCCTGACTTTC. Its protein product is CASTGGGTSGANVLTF. The chain uses TRBV6-4 and TRBJ2-6; 7 bases align to TRBD2. The CDR3 covers 16 residues. J gave up 0 bases and V 7 bases, and 6 bases lay outside the gene matches. Germline-derived CDR1 and CDR2 are MRHNA and SNTAGT.